The clone carrying this T cell receptor beta chain was observed many times. TCRdb analysed the 5' RACE reads with MiXCR anew, one entry per CDR3 protein. The profile covers 220,000 or so distinct CDR3 sequences, with approximately 10% appearing a single time and less than 25% taken by the ten largest. The record originates from a study of CD8 T cells in ankylosing spondylitis. This receptor was obtained from a male donor with ankylosing spondylitis or in good health (not recorded which). Sequenced material: blood, either unsorted or a sorted T cell fraction (not recorded which).

The DNA of the CDR3 is TGCGCCAGCAGCTTACAAGGACTAGCGGACCAAGAGACCCAGTACTTC. Translated: CASSLQGLADQETQYF. The chain couples TRBV5-1 to TRBJ2-5, with TRBD2 identical over 10 bases. J lost 0 bases, V lost 2 bases, and 4 bases had no gene match. The V gene's germline CDR1 is SGHRS and CDR2 YFSETQ. The length of the CDR3 is 16 residues.